This T cell receptor (beta chain) was sequenced for a study of OX40 agonist ivuxolimab in advanced cancers. The overall study: A history of anti-PD-1, anti-PD-L1 or anti-CTLA-4 therapy was acceptable, and more than 30% had some.

Comment on this clone: As yet, its antigen is unknown.

CDR1 is LNHDA and CDR2 is SQIVND in the germline V gene (reference sequence). The CDR3 totals 13 residues. V shed 8 bases and J shed 1 base, with 11 bases lying between them. Assay: immunoSEQ multiplex PCR; the TCRdb copy retains only in-frame clones and omits some. The sample includes fewer than 50,000 clones, roughly nine tenths of them seen just once. Study findings and constraints: Circulating CD4+ and CD8+ T cells showed clonal expansion by week 6 at 0.1 to 3.0 mg/kg. People who partly responded at 0.1-3.0 mg/kg had some of the least clonal expansion seen.

Sample: CD4+ or CD8+ T cells sorted from blood, taken in a trial of the OX40 agonist ivuxolimab. The receptor comes from an adult with an advanced solid tumor such as melanoma, head and neck, liver or kidney cancer. The chain joins TRBV19 to TRBJ1-1; D is possibly TRBD1 (5 bases). The DNA of the CDR3 is TGTGCCAGTGCCGGGACGGCGAACACTGAAGCTTTCTTT. Its translation is CASAGTANTEAFF.